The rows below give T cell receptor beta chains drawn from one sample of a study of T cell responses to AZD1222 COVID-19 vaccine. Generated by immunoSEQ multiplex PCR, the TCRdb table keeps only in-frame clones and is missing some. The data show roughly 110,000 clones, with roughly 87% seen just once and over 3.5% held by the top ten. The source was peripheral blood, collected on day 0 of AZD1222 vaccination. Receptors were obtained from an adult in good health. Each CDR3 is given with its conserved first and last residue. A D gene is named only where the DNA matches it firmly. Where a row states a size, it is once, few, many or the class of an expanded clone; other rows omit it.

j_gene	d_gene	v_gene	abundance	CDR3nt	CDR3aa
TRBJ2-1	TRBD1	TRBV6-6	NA	TGTGCCAGCAGTCCTCCGGGACAGGGAGAGAATTCCTCCTACAATGAGCAGTTCTTC	CASSPPGQGENSSYNEQFF
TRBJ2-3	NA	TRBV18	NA	TGTGCCAGCTCATCAACAGGGAGAGCAGATACGCAGTATTTT	CASSSTGRADTQYF
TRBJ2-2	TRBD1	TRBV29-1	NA	TGCAGCGTCCTGATGACAGGGACAACCTGGGGGGAGCTGTTTTTT	CSVLMTGTTWGELFF
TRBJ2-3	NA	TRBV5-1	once	TGCGCCAGCAGCTTGGGCGGGGACGAAGATACGCAGTATTTT	CASSLGGDEDTQYF
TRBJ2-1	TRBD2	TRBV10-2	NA	TGCGCCAGCAGTCCCGCCGGGACTAGCGGGAGCAATGAGCAGTTCTTC	CASSPAGTSGSNEQFF
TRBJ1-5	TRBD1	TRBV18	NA	TGTGCCAGCTCACCAGGGACAGGGGGCGATCAGCCCCAGCATTTT	CASSPGTGGDQPQHF
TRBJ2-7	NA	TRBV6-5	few	TGTGCCAGTCGCCGGGACACATCCTACGAGCAGTACTTC	CASRRDTSYEQYF
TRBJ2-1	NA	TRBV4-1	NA	TGCGCCAGCAGCCAAGATCCAGGGAAGGCCTACAATGAGCAGTTCTTC	CASSQDPGKAYNEQFF
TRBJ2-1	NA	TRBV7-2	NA	TGTGCCAGCAGCTTTGGTAGCCTCCATGAGCAGTTCTTC	CASSFGSLHEQFF
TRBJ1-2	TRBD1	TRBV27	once	TGTGCCAGCAGTTTACGGTATAGGACGACAGGGTGGTCTAACTATGGCTACACCTTC	CASSLRYRTTGWSNYGYTF
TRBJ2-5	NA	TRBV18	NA	TGTGCCAGCTCACCACTTGAGGGGCCGGGGGAGACCCAGTACTTC	CASSPLEGPGETQYF
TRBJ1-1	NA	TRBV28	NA	TGTGCCAGCAGTTACTCAAGATTTAACACTGAAGCTTTCTTT	CASSYSRFNTEAFF
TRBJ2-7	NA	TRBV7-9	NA	TGTGCCAGCAGCTTAGCGCCAGGGGCAAATTCCTACGAGCAGTACTTC	CASSLAPGANSYEQYF
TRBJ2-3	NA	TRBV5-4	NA	TGTGCCAGCAGCTGGGACTTGGATACGCAGTATTTT	CASSWDLDTQYF
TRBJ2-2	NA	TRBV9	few	TGTGCCAGCAGCGTTTACTTGGACACCGGGGAGCTGTTTTTT	CASSVYLDTGELFF
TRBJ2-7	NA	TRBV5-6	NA	TGTGCCAGCAGCTGGGGAGTCGACTCCTACGAGCAGTACTTC	CASSWGVDSYEQYF
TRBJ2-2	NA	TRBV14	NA	TGTGCCAGCAGCCAAGACCTCTTGAGGGCCGGGGAGCTGTTTTTT	CASSQDLLRAGELFF
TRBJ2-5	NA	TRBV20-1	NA	TGCAGTGCTAGCGCGAAAGAGACCCAGTACTTC	CSASAKETQYF
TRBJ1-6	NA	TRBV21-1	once	TGTGCCAGCAGCAACGAGGGATCCGGGCGGGACTCACCCCTCCACTTT	CASSNEGSGRDSPLHF
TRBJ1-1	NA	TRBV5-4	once	TGTGCCAGCAGCCAGACGACAGGTCTGAACACTGAAGCTTTCTTT	CASSQTTGLNTEAFF
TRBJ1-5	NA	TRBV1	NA	TGCACCAGCAGCCATACGGGACCCGCGGGTTATAGCAATCAGCCCCAGCATTTT	CTSSHTGPAGYSNQPQHF
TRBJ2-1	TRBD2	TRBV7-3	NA	TGTGCCAGCAGCCCAAGCGGGGGGGCCTACAATGAGCAGTTCTTC	CASSPSGGAYNEQFF
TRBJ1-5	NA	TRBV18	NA	TGTGCCAGCTCAGGCAGGGGAAAGGATCAGCCCCAGCATTTT	CASSGRGKDQPQHF
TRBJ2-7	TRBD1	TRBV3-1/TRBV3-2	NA	TGTGCCAGCAGCCCCGGGACAGGGGGCGCTTACGAGCAGTACTTC	CASSPGTGGAYEQYF
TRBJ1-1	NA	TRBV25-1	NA	TGTGCCAGCAGTGAAAACGGCAGGGTTGCTTTCTTT	CASSENGRVAFF
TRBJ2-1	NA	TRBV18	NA	TGTGCCAGCTCACCTACCACCGGGGAGCTCTATGAGCAGTTCTTC	CASSPTTGELYEQFF
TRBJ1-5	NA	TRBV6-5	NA	TGTGCCAGCATATACAGCGGGGAGGGACATCAGCCCCAGCATTTT	CASIYSGEGHQPQHF
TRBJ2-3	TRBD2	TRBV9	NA	TGTGCCAGCAACATAGCGGGGGCAGGCACAGATACGCAGTATTTT	CASNIAGAGTDTQYF
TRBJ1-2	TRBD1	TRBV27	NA	TGTGCCAGCAGATATGGGACAGGGTATGGCTACACCTTC	CASRYGTGYGYTF
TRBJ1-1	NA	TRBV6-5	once	TGTGCCAGCAGTCTCTATTCCGTGGATGCGGAAGCTTTCTTT	CASSLYSVDAEAFF
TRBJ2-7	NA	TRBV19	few	TGTGCCAGTAGGATCCAAGGGGGGAGCTCCTACGAGCAGTACTTC	CASRIQGGSSYEQYF
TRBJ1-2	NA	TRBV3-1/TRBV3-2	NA	TGTGCCAGCAGCTATACAGTTAACTATGGCTACACCTTC	CASSYTVNYGYTF
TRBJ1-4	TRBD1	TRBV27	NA	TGTGCCAGCAGTATCAGGGGGCGTAGAGAAAAACTGTTTTTT	CASSIRGRREKLFF
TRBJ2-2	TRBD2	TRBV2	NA	TGTGCCAGCAGAACTAGCGGATATAACACCGGGGAGCTGTTTTTT	CASRTSGYNTGELFF
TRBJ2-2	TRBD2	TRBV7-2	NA	TGTGCCAGCAGCTTCGGGACTAGCGGGGGGGCCAGGACCGGGGAGCTGTTTTTT	CASSFGTSGGARTGELFF
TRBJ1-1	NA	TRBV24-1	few	TGTGCCACCAGTGCAGGGCCCACTGAAGCTTTCTTT	CATSAGPTEAFF
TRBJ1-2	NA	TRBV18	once	TGTGCCAGCTCACCTGCCCTCTATGGCTACACCTTC	CASSPALYGYTF